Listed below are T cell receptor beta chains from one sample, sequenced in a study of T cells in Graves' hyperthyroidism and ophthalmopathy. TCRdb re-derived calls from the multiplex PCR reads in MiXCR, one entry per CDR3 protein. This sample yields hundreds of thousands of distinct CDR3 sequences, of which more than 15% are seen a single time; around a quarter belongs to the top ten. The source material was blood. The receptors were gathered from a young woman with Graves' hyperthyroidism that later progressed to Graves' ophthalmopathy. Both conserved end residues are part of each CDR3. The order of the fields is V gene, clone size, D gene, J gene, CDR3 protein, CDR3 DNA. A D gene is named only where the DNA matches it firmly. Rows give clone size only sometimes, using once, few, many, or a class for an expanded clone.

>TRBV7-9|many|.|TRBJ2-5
CASSAGTRRETQYF
TGTGCCAGCAGCGCCGGTACCCGCCGGGAGACCCAGTACTTC
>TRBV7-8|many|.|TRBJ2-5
CASSWGAGETQYF
TGTGCCAGCAGCTGGGGGGCAGGGGAGACCCAGTACTTC
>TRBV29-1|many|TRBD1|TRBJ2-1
CSVEGDRGHYNEQFF
TGCAGCGTTGAGGGGGACAGGGGGCACTACAATGAGCAGTTCTTC
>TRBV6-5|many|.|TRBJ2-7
CASSYRTGGTYEQYF
TGTGCCAGCAGTTACCGGACTGGCGGAACCTACGAGCAGTACTTC
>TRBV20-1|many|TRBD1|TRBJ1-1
CRAGTGALGTEAFF
TGCAGGGCCGGGACAGGGGCTTTGGGCACTGAAGCTTTCTTT
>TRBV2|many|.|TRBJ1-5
CASRYRVRQPQHF
TGTGCCAGCAGATACAGGGTCAGGCAGCCCCAGCATTTT
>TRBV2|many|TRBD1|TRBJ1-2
CASRRDSGDGYTF
TGTGCCAGCAGGCGGGACAGCGGTGATGGCTACACCTTC
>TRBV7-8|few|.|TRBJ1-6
CASSLLGGAFSPLHF
TGTGCCAGCAGCTTACTTGGGGGCGCTTTCTCACCCCTCCACTTT
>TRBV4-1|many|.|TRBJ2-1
CASSRRRGTEGSDEQFF
TGCGCCAGCAGCCGCAGAAGAGGTACGGAGGGTTCGGATGAGCAGTTCTTC
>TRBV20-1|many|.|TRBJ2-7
CSARQGGYEQYF
TGCAGTGCTCGACAGGGAGGCTACGAGCAGTACTTC
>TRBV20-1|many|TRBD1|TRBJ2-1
CSASDRGYEQFF
TGCAGTGCCTCCGACAGGGGATATGAGCAGTTCTTC
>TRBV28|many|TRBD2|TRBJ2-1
CASSLASGIDEQFF
TGTGCCAGCAGTTTGGCTAGCGGGATCGATGAGCAGTTCTTC
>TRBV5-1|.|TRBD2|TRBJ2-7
CASRETRGLAGTSYEQYF
TGCGCCAGCAGGGAAACGAGGGGACTAGCGGGAACCTCCTACGAGCAGTACTTC
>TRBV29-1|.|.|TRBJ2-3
CSVGGRTDTQYF
TGCAGCGTTGGGGGTCGCACAGATACGCAGTATTTT
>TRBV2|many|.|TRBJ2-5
CASRVGLPETQYF
TGTGCCAGCAGGGTGGGACTGCCGGAGACCCAGTACTTC
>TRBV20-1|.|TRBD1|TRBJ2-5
CSARDDTGGETQYF
TGCAGTGCTAGAGATGACACAGGGGGAGAGACCCAGTACTTC
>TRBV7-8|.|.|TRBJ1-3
CASSFRQPSATIYF
TGTGCCAGCAGCTTCAGACAGCCCAGTGCCACCATATATTTT
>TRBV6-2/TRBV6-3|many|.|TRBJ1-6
CASDGVLGNSPLHF
TGTGCCAGCGACGGGGTGCTCGGCAATTCACCCCTCCACTTT
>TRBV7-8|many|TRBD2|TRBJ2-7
CASSLSGRGIEQYF
TGTGCCAGCAGCCTTAGCGGGAGGGGGATCGAGCAGTACTTC
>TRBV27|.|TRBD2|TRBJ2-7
CASSLPGLADDEQYF
TGTGCCAGCAGTTTACCGGGACTAGCGGATGACGAGCAGTACTTC
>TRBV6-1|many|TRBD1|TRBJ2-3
CASSEGTGDTDTQYF
TGTGCCAGCAGTGAGGGGACAGGGGACACAGATACGCAGTATTTT
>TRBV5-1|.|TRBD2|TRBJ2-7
CASNSRGSSGRFGYEQYF
TGCGCCAGCAACTCTCGAGGGTCTAGCGGGAGGTTCGGCTACGAGCAGTACTTC
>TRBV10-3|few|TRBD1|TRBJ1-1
CAIRETGGDTEAFF
TGTGCCATCAGGGAAACAGGGGGGGACACTGAAGCTTTCTTT
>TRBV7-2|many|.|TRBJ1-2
CASSSSGRGGYGYTF
TGTGCCAGCAGCTCCAGTGGGAGGGGGGGCTATGGCTACACCTTC
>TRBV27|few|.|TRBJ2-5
CASIQETQYF
TGTGCCAGCATTCAAGAGACCCAGTACTTC
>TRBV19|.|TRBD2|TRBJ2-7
CASSTQPPGGGYEQYF
TGTGCCAGTAGTACGCAACCCCCCGGCGGGGGCTACGAGCAGTACTTC
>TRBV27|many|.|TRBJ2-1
CASSGQWPEGRSSYNEQFF
TGTGCCAGCAGTGGACAGTGGCCTGAGGGGCGGAGCTCCTACAATGAGCAGTTCTTC
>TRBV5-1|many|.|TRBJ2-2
CASSLALTTGELFF
TGCGCCAGCAGCTTGGCCCTGACAACCGGGGAGCTGTTTTTT
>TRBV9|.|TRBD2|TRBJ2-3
CASSVPSGSTDTQYF
TGTGCCAGCAGCGTTCCTAGCGGTAGCACAGATACGCAGTATTTT
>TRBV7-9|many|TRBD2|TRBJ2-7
CASSLSGTSAYEQYF
TGTGCCAGCAGCTTAAGCGGGACTAGCGCATACGAGCAGTACTTC
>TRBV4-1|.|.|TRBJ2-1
CASSQEDRDEQFF
TGCGCCAGCAGCCAAGAGGACAGAGACGAGCAGTTCTTC
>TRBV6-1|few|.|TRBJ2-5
CASSDRQETQYF
TGTGCCAGCAGCGACAGGCAAGAGACCCAGTACTTC
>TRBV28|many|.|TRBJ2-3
CASSLGRRSGDTQYF
TGTGCCAGCAGTTTAGGGCGGCGGTCCGGAGATACGCAGTATTTT
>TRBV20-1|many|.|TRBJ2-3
CSAILARTDTQYF
TGCAGTGCTATTCTAGCAAGGACAGATACGCAGTATTTT
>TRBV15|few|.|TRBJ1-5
CATSRGSGGYSNQPQHF
TGTGCCACCAGCAGAGGATCAGGCGGTTATAGCAATCAGCCCCAGCATTTT
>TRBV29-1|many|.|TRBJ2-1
CSVGTTSITYNEQFF
TGCAGCGTTGGAACGACTAGTATTACCTACAATGAGCAGTTCTTC
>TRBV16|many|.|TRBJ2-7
CASSQYAGSPSYEQYF
TGTGCCAGCAGCCAATACGCGGGATCACCCTCCTACGAGCAGTACTTC
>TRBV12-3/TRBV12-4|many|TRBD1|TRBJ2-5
CASSLGTGIGKTQYF
TGTGCCAGCAGTTTAGGGACAGGGATTGGGAAGACCCAGTACTTC
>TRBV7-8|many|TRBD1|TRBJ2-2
CASSGYRGRNTGELFF
TGTGCCAGCAGCGGATACAGGGGCCGAAACACCGGGGAGCTGTTTTTT
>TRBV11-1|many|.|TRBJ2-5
CASSLSASGPQETQYF
TGTGCCAGCAGCTTGTCGGCAAGCGGGCCCCAAGAGACCCAGTACTTC
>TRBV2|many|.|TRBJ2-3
CAGVPGRTDTQYF
TGTGCCGGGGTCCCCGGGCGCACAGATACGCAGTATTTT
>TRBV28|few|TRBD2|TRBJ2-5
CASSSLRLAGRGLEETQYF
TGTGCCAGCAGTTCTTTACGACTAGCGGGGAGGGGTTTAGAAGAGACCCAGTACTTC
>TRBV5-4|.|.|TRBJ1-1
CASSLGQQNTVALF
TGTGCCAGCAGCTTGGGACAGCAGAACACTGTAGCTCTCTTT
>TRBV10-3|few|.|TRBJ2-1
CAISPRGDRPLAFF
TGTGCCATCAGTCCAAGGGGTGATCGCCCCTTGGCGTTCTTC
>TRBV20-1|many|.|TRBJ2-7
CSARDGRGGTYEQYF
TGCAGTGCTAGAGACGGGCGTGGGGGCACCTACGAGCAGTACTTC
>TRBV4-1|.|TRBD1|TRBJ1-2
CASSQDPPRGTGGYWTF
TGCGCCAGCAGCCAAGATCCGCCAAGGGGGACAGGGGGCTATTGGACCTTC